This passage covers 24 T cell receptor beta chains from one sample sequenced in a study of cytomegalovirus exposure and HLA in healthy donors. Vbeta (60) and Jbeta (13) primers were used in the PCR. Profiled with immunoSEQ multiplex PCR; TCRdb holds only in-frame clones, not every one. Of approximately 110,000 clones in the sample, more than 75% were seen once. Specimen: PBMCs. The receptors stem from a woman aged 55-70 years in good health and CMV-seropositive.

In its sample, this clone was seen once. The chain employs TRBV2 and TRBJ2-3, with D possibly matching TRBD2 (7 bases). Germline CDR1 reads SNHLY; CDR2 reads FYNNEI. The CDR3 runs to 16 residues. V lost 6 bases to trimming and J lost 0 bases, with 16 bases between them. The CDR3 spells CASRPRGGLSTDTQYF. The CDR3 DNA is TGTGCCAGCAGACCGAGGGGGGGACTCAGCACAGATACGCAGTATTTT. Together with reference TRBV2 and TRBJ2-3, the CDR3 gives the full variable domain: EPEVTQTPSHQVTQMGQEVILRCVPISNHLYFYWYRQILGQKVEFLVSFYNNEISEKSEIFDDQFSVERPDGSNFTLKIRSTKLEDSAMYFCASRPRGGLSTDTQYFGPGTRLTVL.

The chain is built from TRBV4-1 and TRBJ1-1; 8 bases are a match to TRBD1. After removal of 10 bases from V and 5 bases from J, the junction contained 9 bases not matched to a gene. Germline CDR1 reads MGHRA; CDR2 reads YSYEKL. This CDR3 spans 13 amino acids. CDR3 protein: CATIGQGGTEAFF. The CDR3 coding sequence is TGCGCCACCATTGGACAGGGTGGTACTGAAGCTTTCTTT.

The chain uses TRBV5-1 and TRBJ2-5, with D maybe TRBD2 (5 bases). This CDR3 contains 16 residues. Germline loops: CDR1 SGHRS, CDR2 YFSETQ. The ends were cut back, 1 base at V and 7 bases at J, with 20 bases in the middle. The CDR3 reads CASSLSVTSQEMTQYF. The CDR3 bases are TGCGCCAGCAGCTTGTCAGTCACTAGTCAAGAGATGACCCAGTACTTC.

The J gene is TRBJ2-2, the V gene TRBV14, with 16 nucleotides matching TRBD2. The CDR3 runs 17 residues. J gave up 3 bases and V 4 bases, and 2 bases lay outside the gene matches. The germline V gene has CDR1 SGHDN and CDR2 FVKESK. The chain's CDR3 is CASSLGLAGGYTGELFF. The CDR3 DNA is TGTGCCAGCAGCCTGGGACTAGCGGGAGGGTACACCGGGGAGCTGTTTTTT.

Of note for this clone: One end of the junction varies from germline; a read error may be responsible. J is TRBJ1-2 and V is TRBV7-9; D remains unclear. This CDR3 spans 16 amino acids. Germline lookup yields CDR1 SEHNR and CDR2 FQNEAQ (reference sequence). CDR3 sequence: CSSSPKHAAVVNGYTF. Here the CDR3 DNA reads TGTTCCAGCAGCCCAAAACATGCGGCGGTGGTAAATGGCTACACCTTC.

The rearrangement links TRBV9 to TRBJ2-5; TRBD2 aligns across 7 bases. The CDR3 sequence is 16 residues long. The V gene's germline CDR1 is SGDLS and CDR2 YYNGEE. V lost 3 bases and J lost 1; bases outside the gene matches: 9. CDR3: CASSARVSGRQETQYF. The DNA for the CDR3 is TGTGCCAGCAGCGCCAGAGTTAGCGGGCGCCAAGAGACCCAGTACTTC. Together with reference TRBV9 and TRBJ2-5, the CDR3 gives the full variable domain: DSGVTQTPKHLITATGQRVTLRCSPRSGDLSVYWYQQSLDQGLQFLIQYYNGEERAKGNILERFSAQQFPDLHSELNLSSLELGDSALYFCASSARVSGRQETQYFGPGTRLLVL.

The chain carries TRBV5-1 and TRBJ1-2; D gene unclear. Germline V CDR1 and CDR2: SGHRS, YFSETQ. The CDR3 runs 15 residues. V lost 1 base and J 4 bases, leaving 14 bases between the germline ends. The CDR3 loop reads CASSLTGEGVYGYTF. CDR3 sequence (DNA): TGCGCCAGCAGCTTGACCGGGGAGGGCGTCTATGGCTACACCTTC.

This chain uses TRBV7-2 with TRBJ1-5; D might be TRBD1 (5 bases). The germline gives CDR1 SGHTA, CDR2 FQGNSA. The V gene lost 0 bases and the J gene lost 7 bases, with 19 bases spanning the gap. The CDR3 is made up of 17 amino acids. The CDR3 DNA sequence: TGTGCCAGCAGCTTAGCGCTGTATGGGGGGGAGGGACAGCCCCAGCATTTT. This gives the protein CASSLALYGGEGQPQHF.

The chain recombines TRBV14 with TRBJ2-5; maybe TRBD1 (6 bases). Germline values: CDR1 SGHDN, CDR2 FVKESK. The V and J ends lost 5 bases and 2 bases respectively, with 15 bases between them. This CDR3 is 15 amino acids long. In DNA form, the CDR3 reads TGTGCCAGCAGCTTAGGTGGGACATCACAAGAGACCCAGTACTTC. Translating it yields CASSLGGTSQETQYF.

Notes on this clone: Distinct nucleotide sequences in the sample also encode this CDR3. V and J are TRBV18 and TRBJ1-4; D possibly corresponds to TRBD1 (5 bases). V lost 2 bases to trimming and J lost 5 bases, with 9 bases between them. Germline lookup yields CDR1 KGHSH and CDR2 LQKENI. The CDR3 spans 14 residues. The CDR3 DNA reads TGTGCCAGCTCACCAGGGCGGGGCAATGAAAAACTGTTTTTT. Its protein product is CASSPGRGNEKLFF.

This chain links TRBV5-4 with TRBJ2-7; 9 bases are a match to TRBD2. J gave up 2 bases and V 4 bases, and 7 bases lay outside the gene matches. The length of the CDR3 is 15 residues. Germline V gene data show CDR1 as SGHNT and CDR2 as YYREEE (reference sequence). CDR3 coding DNA: TGTGCCAGCAGCCGCACTAGCGGGCCCCCCTACGAGCAGTACTTC. Translated, it gives CASSRTSGPPYEQYF.

This clone was seen more than once but under ten times. The gene calls are TRBV19 and TRBJ2-1, with unresolved D. The CDR3 length is 14 residues. Germline V gene sequence: CDR1 LNHDA, CDR2 SQIVND (reference sequence). The V end was cut by 3 bases, the J end by 5 bases, with 11 bases between. The CDR3 bases are TGTGCCAGTAGTATCCCACGAGTCAACAATGAGCAGTTCTTC. Its translation: CASSIPRVNNEQFF.

The gene calls are TRBV5-4 and TRBJ1-5, with a tentative D call TRBD1 (5 bases). V lost 4 bases and J lost 7, with 15 bases in between. This CDR3 spans 14 amino acids. Germline-derived CDR1 and CDR2 are SGHNT and YYREEE (reference sequence). CDR3 bases: TGTGCCAGCAGCCCGGATCAGGGAGGGCAGCCCCAGCATTTT. It yields the protein CASSPDQGGQPQHF.

This chain links TRBV6-6 with TRBJ2-1; 9 nucleotides agree with TRBD2. There are 13 residues in the CDR3. Germline V gene sequence: CDR1 MNHNY, CDR2 SVGAGI (reference sequence). Trimming at V came to 5 bases and at J to 12 bases, leaving 8 bases not matched to a gene. CDR3 loop: CASSGPGLAGQFF. Here the CDR3 DNA reads TGTGCCAGCAGTGGGCCGGGACTAGCTGGGCAGTTCTTC.

The chain has TRBV27 and TRBJ2-7, with D unclear. The CDR3 consists of 15 residues. Germline V lookup: CDR1 MNHEY, CDR2 SMNVEV (reference sequence). Between the trimmed V and J ends, which lost 5 bases and 3 bases, there was a span of 17 bases. CDR3 DNA: TGTGCCAGCAGTACGTGGCCTACGCCGGGCTACGAGCAGTACTTC. Translation gives CASSTWPTPGYEQYF.

The chain joins TRBV7-3 to TRBJ2-3, with 7 bases aligning to TRBD2. The CDR3 runs to 16 residues. Germline lookup yields CDR1 SGHTA and CDR2 FQGTGA. Trimming at V came to 0 bases and at J to 3 bases, leaving 6 bases not matched to a gene. CDR3 bases: TGTGCCAGCAGCTTAACGGGAGGGCCTAGGACAGATACGCAGTATTTT. It is translated as CASSLTGGPRTDTQYF.

This chain connects TRBV7-3 to TRBJ2-2, with D maybe TRBD2 (5 bases). CDR1 is SGHTA, CDR2 FQGTGA, per germline. CDR3 length equals 16 residues. Trimming left V 1 base short and J 2 bases short, with 11 bases between. CDR3 sequence: CASSLMSGGNTGELFF. The CDR3 DNA is TGTGCCAGCAGCTTAATGTCAGGAGGAAACACCGGGGAGCTGTTTTTT.

V usage is TRBV12-5 and J usage is TRBJ1-4; TRBD1 might be the D (6 bases). CDR3 length equals 15 residues. V was shortened by 7 bases and J by 7 bases, with 19 bases between the two germline ends. CDR1 and CDR2 (germline): LGHNT, FRNRAP. The CDR3 here is CASAQGGVWGEKLFF. The CDR3, as DNA: TGTGCTAGTGCCCAAGGGGGTGTATGGGGTGAAAAACTGTTTTTT.

This chain connects TRBV7-9 to TRBJ1-2, with D uncertain. The germline V gene has CDR1 SEHNR and CDR2 FQNEAQ (reference sequence). With 3 bases removed from V and 2 bases from J, the gap between germline ends came to 10 bases. This CDR3 is 14 amino acids long. The CDR3 reads CASSLITENYGYTF. DNA of the CDR3: TGTGCCAGCAGCTTGATCACAGAGAACTATGGCTACACCTTC.

This clone turned up a few times. The identical CDR3 is also encoded by other nucleotide sequences in the sample. The chain is built from TRBV5-6 and TRBJ2-5; 10 bases match TRBD2. V dropped 0 bases and J dropped 2; count of bases not matched to a gene: 1. CDR3 length: 15 residues. Germline assignment: CDR1 SGHDT and CDR2 YYEEEE. The DNA of the CDR3 is TGTGCCAGCAGCTTGGGACTAGCGGGTCAAGAGACCCAGTACTTC. This sequence encodes CASSLGLAGQETQYF.

The chain uses TRBV6-5 and TRBJ1-2; D perhaps matches TRBD1 (6 bases). V lost 0 bases, J lost 7 bases, and 15 bases lay in between. Germline values: CDR1 MNHEY, CDR2 SVGAGI. The CDR3 is 15 residues long. The CDR3 DNA is TGTGCCAGCAGTTACTCGAGAGTGACAGGCGGTGGCTACACCTTC. This translates into CASSYSRVTGGGYTF.

The DNA for the CDR3 is TGTGCCAGCAGCACCTTTGACAGAAACTATGGCTACACCTTC. This gives the protein CASSTFDRNYGYTF. The chain recombines TRBV11-2 with TRBJ1-2, with TRBD1 as a possible D gene (5 bases). Germline assignment: CDR1 SGHAT and CDR2 FQNNGV. The CDR3 contains 14 residues. Deletions cut 5 bases from V and 2 bases from J, with 12 bases between.

The chain employs TRBV18 and TRBJ1-5, with TRBD1 identical over 7 bases. With 6 bases clipped from V and 1 base from J, the junction kept 3 bases outside the gene matches. The germline V gene encodes CDR1 KGHSH and CDR2 LQKENI. The CDR3 consists of 14 residues. The CDR3 coding sequence is TGTGCCAGCTCTCAACAGGGGAGCAATCAGCCCCAGCATTTT. Amino acid sequence: CASSQQGSNQPQHF.

The V and J genes are TRBV25-1 and TRBJ2-1, with D possibly matching TRBD1 (6 bases). The V end was cut by 4 bases, the J end by 4 bases, with 14 bases between. Germline lookup yields CDR1 MGHDK and CDR2 SYGVNS. This CDR3 has 15 amino acids. The DNA for the CDR3 is TGTGCCAGCAGTGTAACAGGGAGACCTTACAATGAGCAGTTCTTC. This encodes CASSVTGRPYNEQFF.